One T cell receptor (beta chain) is described in this entry. The antigen is unknown. Germline CDR1 is MNHNY and CDR2 is SVGAGI (reference sequence). Trimming left V 4 bases short and J 5 bases short, with 8 bases between. The CDR3 runs 13 residues. This sample stems from a study of T cells in localized non-small cell lung cancer. Study-wide findings and caveats: Adjacent lung was found to contain a median approximately 50 of the top 100 tumor clones. Longer overall survival accompanied higher blood T cell density. Clonality of T cells reached its maximum in uninvolved adjacent lung, surpassing tumor.

TCRdb's copy holds only in-frame clones and misses some; the assay was immunoSEQ multiplex PCR. This sample has around 30,000 clones, with about 90% found just once. The V call is TRBV6-6, the J call TRBJ2-2; tentatively, D is TRBD1 (6 bases). Source: peripheral blood mononuclear cells, taken before any cancer treatment. The sequence was obtained from a woman aged 40-69 years with stage III lung adenocarcinoma. The CDR3 DNA reads TGTGCCAGCAGTTCAGGGGAAACCGGGGAGCTGTTTTTT. Translating gives CASSSGETGELFF.